The clone carrying this T cell receptor beta chain appeared a single time. The antigen is undetermined. The entry originates in a study of T cell responses to AZD1222 COVID-19 vaccine. Findings and limits, study-wide: Without day 14 samples, only post-peak T cell repertoires were studied.

Germline values: CDR1 GTSNPN, CDR2 SVGIG (reference sequence). This CDR3 is built from 12 residues. Trimming pared 0 bases from V and 4 bases from J, leaving 6 bases between. Sequenced by immunoSEQ multiplex PCR; TCRdb stores in-frame clones only, minus some. The table shows 140,000 to 150,000 clones, with 85% to 95% occurring only once. The chain couples TRBV30 to TRBJ1-1; no firm D call. The sequence came from an adult in good health. The sample was peripheral blood, taken on day 0 of MenACWY control vaccination. The CDR3: CAWSVWVTEAFF. The CDR3 nucleotides read TGTGCCTGGAGTGTATGGGTCACTGAAGCTTTCTTT. Full variable domain (missing parts from reference TRBV30 and TRBJ1-1): SQTIHQWPATLVQPVGSPLSLECTVEGTSNPNLYWYRQAAGRGLQLLFYSVGIGQISSEVPQNLSASRPQDRQFILSSKKLLLSDSGFYLCAWSVWVTEAFFGQGTRLTVV.